The following is a T cell receptor beta chain sequence with its context. Its matching antigen is unknown. The CDR3 runs to 13 residues. Trimming took 6 bases from V and 6 from J, leaving 12 bases between them. Germline lookup yields CDR1 SGHTA and CDR2 FQGNSA. This specimen comes from a study of cytomegalovirus exposure and HLA in healthy donors. Study-wide findings and caveats: As confirmed in vitro, three CMV-associated chains were specific for CMV antigens.

PCR involved 60 Vbeta and 13 Jbeta primers. Clones were read by immunoSEQ multiplex PCR, and TCRdb kept only the in-frame ones, dropping some. Of roughly 110,000 clones listed, approximately 70% are singletons. The J gene is TRBJ1-3, the V gene TRBV7-2; weak D call: TRBD1 (5 bases). The sequence was obtained from a boy aged 10-17 years in good health and CMV-seronegative. Source material: PBMCs. CDR3: CASSPGYENTIYF. CDR3 sequence (DNA): TGTGCCAGCAGTCCAGGGTATGAAAACACCATATATTTT. Using reference TRBV7-2 and TRBJ1-3 for the parts outside the CDR3, the full variable domain is GAGVSQSPSNKVTEKGKDVELRCDPISGHTALYWYRQSLGQGLEFLIYFQGNSAPDKSGLPSDRFSAERTGGSVSTLTIQRTQQEDSAVYLCASSPGYENTIYFGEGSWLTVV.